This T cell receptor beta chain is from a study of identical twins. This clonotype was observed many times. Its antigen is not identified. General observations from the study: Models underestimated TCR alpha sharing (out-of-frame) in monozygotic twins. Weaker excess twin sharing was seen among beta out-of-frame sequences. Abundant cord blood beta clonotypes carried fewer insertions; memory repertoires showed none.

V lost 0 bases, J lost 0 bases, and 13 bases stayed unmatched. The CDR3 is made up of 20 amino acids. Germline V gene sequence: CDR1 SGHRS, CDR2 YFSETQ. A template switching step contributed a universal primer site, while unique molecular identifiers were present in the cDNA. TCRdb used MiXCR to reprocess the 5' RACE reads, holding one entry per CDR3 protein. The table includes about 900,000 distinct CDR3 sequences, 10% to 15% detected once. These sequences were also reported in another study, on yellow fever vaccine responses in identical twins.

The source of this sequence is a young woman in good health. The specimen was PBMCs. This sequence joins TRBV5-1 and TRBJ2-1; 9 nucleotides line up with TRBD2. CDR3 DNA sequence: TGCGCCAGCAGCTTGGCCAGGACTAGCGCCGTCGCAAGCTCCTACAATGAGCAGTTCTTC. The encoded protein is CASSLARTSAVASSYNEQFF.